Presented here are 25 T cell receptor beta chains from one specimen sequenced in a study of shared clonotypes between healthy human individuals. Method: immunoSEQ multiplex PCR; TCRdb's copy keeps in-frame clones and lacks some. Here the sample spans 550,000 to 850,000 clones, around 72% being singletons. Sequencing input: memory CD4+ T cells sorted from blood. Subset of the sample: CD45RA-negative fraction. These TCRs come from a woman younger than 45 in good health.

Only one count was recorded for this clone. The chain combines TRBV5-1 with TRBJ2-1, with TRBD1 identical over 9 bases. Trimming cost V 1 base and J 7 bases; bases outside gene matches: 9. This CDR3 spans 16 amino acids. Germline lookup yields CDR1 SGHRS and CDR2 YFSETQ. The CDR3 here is CASSLRGDRVYNEQFF. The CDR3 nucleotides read TGCGCCAGCAGCTTGAGAGGGGACAGGGTCTATAATGAGCAGTTCTTC. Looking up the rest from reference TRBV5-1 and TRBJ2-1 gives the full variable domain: KAGVTQTPRYLIKTRGQQVTLSCSPISGHRSVSWYQQTPGQGLQFLFEYFSETQRNKGNFPGRFSGRQFSNSRSEMNVSTLELGDSALYLCASSLRGDRVYNEQFFGPGTRLTVL.

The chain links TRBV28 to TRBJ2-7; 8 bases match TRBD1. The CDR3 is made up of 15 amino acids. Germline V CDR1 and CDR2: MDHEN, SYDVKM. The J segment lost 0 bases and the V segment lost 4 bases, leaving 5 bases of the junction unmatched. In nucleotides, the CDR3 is TGTGCCAGCAGTTGGGACAGGAGAGTCTCCTACGAGCAGTACTTC. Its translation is CASSWDRRVSYEQYF.

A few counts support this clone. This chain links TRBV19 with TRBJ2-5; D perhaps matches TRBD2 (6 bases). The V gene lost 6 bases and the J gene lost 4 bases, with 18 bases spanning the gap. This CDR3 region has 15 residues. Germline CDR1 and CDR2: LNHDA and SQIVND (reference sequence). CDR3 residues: CASRPGGTGSETQYF. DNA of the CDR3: TGTGCCAGTAGGCCTGGCGGGACGGGCTCAGAGACCCAGTACTTC.

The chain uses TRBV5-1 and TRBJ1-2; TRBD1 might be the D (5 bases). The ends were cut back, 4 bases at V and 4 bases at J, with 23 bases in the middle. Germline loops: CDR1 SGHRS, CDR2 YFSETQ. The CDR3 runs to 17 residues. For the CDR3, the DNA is TGCGCCAGCAGCCTCGGGAGATATCAGGGTCCAGGCTATGGCTACACCTTC. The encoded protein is CASSLGRYQGPGYGYTF.

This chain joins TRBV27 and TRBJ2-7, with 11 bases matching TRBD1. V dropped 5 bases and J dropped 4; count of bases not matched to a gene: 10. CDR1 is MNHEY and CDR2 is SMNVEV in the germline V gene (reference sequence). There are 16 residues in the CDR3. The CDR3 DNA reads TGTGCCAGCAGTAGATCCGGGACAGGGGGATTTTACGAGCAGTACTTC. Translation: CASSRSGTGGFYEQYF.

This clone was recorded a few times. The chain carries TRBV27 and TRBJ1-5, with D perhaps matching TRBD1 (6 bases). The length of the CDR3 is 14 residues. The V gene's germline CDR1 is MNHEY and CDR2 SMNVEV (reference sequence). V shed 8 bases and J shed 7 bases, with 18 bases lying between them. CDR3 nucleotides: TGTGCCAGCCGCGGGACACCGACAGGACAGCCCCAGCATTTT. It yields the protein CASRGTPTGQPQHF.

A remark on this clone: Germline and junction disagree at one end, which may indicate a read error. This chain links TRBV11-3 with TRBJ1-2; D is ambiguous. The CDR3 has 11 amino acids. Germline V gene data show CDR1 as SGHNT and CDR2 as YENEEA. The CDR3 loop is CASSFYGAILF. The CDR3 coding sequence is TGTGCCAGCAGCTTCTACGGAGCAATTCTCTTC.

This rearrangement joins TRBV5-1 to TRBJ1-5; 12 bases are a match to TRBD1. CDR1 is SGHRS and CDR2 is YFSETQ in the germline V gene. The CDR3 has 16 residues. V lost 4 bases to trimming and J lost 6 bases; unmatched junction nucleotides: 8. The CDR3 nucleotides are TGCGCCAGCAGCCCCGGGACAGGGGGCGCTTTTCAGCCCCAGCATTTT. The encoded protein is CASSPGTGGAFQPQHF.

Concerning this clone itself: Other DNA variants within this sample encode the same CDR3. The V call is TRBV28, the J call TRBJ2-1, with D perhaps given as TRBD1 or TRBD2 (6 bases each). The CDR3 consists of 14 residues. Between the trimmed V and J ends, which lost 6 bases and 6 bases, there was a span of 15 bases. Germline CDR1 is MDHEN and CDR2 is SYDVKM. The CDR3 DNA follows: TGTGCCAGCAGCCTCGGGGGCAATAGCAATGAGCAGTTCTTC. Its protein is CASSLGGNSNEQFF.

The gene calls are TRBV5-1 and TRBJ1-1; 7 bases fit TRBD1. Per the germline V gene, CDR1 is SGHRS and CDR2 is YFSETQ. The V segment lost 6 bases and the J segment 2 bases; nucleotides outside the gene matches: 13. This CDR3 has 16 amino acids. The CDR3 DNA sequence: TGCGCCAGCAAATACAGTACGCGACAGGGAAACACTGAAGCTTTCTTT. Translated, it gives CASKYSTRQGNTEAFF.

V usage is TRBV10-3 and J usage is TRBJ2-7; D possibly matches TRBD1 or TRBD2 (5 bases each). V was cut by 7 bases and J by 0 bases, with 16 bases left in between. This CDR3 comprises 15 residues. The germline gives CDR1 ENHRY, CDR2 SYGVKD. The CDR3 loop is CAINHSDRGSYEQYF. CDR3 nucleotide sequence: TGTGCCATCAACCATAGCGACAGAGGCTCCTACGAGCAGTACTTC.

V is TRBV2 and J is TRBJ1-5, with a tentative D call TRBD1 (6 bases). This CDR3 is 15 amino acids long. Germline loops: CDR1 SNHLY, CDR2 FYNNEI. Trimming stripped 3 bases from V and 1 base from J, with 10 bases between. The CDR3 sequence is CASSDQGMSNQPQHF. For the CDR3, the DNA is TGTGCCAGCAGTGACCAGGGGATGAGCAATCAGCCCCAGCATTTT.

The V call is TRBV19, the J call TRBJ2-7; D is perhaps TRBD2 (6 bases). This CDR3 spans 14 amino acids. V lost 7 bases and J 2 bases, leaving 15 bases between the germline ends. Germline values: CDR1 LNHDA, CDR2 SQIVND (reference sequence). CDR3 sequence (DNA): TGTGCCAGTAAAATTATGGAGGGACCCTACGAGCAGTACTTC. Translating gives CASKIMEGPYEQYF.

CDR3 sequence reads: CASSLAQGIGGYTF. In DNA form, the CDR3 reads TGTGCCAGCAGCTTAGCACAGGGTATTGGTGGCTACACCTTC. This chain joins TRBV7-9 and TRBJ1-2; D is perhaps TRBD1 (6 bases). Germline assignment: CDR1 SEHNR and CDR2 FQNEAQ (reference sequence). This CDR3 spans 14 amino acids. V lost 0 bases to trimming and J lost 7 bases, with 12 bases between them.

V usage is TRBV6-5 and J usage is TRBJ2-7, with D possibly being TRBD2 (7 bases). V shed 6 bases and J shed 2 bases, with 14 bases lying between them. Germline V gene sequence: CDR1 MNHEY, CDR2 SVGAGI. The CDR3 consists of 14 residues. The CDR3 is CASRRGGPPYEQYF. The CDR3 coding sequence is TGTGCCAGCAGGAGGGGGGGACCACCCTACGAGCAGTACTTC.

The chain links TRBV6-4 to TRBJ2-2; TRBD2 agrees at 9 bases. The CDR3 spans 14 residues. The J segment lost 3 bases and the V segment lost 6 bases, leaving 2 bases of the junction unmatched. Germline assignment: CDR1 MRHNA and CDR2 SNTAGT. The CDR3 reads CASSRTSDTGELFF. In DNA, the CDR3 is TGTGCCAGCAGCCGGACTAGCGACACCGGGGAGCTGTTTTTT.

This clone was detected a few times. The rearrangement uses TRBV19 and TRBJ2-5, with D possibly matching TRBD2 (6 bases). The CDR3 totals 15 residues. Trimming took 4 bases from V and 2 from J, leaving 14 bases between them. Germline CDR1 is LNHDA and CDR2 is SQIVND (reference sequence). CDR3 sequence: CASSTARGGQETQYF. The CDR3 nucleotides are TGTGCCAGTAGTACTGCAAGGGGAGGACAAGAGACCCAGTACTTC.

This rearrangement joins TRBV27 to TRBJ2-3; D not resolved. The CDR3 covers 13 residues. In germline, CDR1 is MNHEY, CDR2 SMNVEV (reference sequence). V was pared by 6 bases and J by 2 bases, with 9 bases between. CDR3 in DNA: TGTGCCAGCAGGGGTTTACACACAGATACGCAGTATTTT. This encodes CASRGLHTDTQYF.

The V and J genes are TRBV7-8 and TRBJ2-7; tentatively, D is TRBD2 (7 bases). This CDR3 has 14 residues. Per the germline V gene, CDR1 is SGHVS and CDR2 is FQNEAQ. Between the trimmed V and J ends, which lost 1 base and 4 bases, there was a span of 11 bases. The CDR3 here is CASSLVGGAYEQYF. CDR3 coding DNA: TGTGCCAGCAGCTTAGTTGGGGGGGCGTACGAGCAGTACTTC.

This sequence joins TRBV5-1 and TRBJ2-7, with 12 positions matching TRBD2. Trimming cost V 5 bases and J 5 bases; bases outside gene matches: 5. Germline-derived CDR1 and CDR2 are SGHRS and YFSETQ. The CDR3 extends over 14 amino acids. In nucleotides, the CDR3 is TGCGCCAGCAGTACGACTAGCGGGAGAGACGAGCAGTACTTC. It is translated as CASSTTSGRDEQYF.

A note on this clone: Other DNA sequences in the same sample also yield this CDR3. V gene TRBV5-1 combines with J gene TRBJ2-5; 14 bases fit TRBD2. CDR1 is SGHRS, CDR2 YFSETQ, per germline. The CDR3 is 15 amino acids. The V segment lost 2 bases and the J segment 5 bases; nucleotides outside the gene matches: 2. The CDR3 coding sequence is TGCGCCAGCAGCTTTGGACTAGCGGGAGGTGAGACCCAGTACTTC. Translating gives CASSFGLAGGETQYF.

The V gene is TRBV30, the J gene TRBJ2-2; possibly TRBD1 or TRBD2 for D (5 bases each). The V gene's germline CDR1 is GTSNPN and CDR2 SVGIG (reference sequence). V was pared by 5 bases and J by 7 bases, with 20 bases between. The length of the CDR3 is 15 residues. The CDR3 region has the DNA TGTGCCTGGGGGAGCGCCGGGGCCCTATACGGGGAGCTGTTTTTT. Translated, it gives CAWGSAGALYGELFF.

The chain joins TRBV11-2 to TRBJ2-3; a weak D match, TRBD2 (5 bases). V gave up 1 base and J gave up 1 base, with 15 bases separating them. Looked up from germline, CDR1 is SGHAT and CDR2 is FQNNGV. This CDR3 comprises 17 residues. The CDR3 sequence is CASSLVGRAGGTDTQYF. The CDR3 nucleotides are TGTGCCAGCAGCTTAGTTGGGCGGGCCGGGGGCACAGATACGCAGTATTTT.

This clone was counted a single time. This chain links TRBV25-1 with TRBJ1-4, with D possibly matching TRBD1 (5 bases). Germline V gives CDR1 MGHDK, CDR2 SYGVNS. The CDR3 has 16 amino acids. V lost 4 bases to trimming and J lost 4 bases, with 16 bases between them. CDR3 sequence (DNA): TGTGCCAGCAGTGTCCCCAGGGAAGCGAGTAATGAAAAACTGTTTTTT. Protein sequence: CASSVPREASNEKLFF. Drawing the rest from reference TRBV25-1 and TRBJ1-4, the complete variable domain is EADIYQTPRYLVIGTGKKITLECSQTMGHDKMYWYQQDPGMELHLIHYSYGVNSTEKGDLSSESTVSRIRTEHFPLTLESARPSHTSQYLCASSVPREASNEKLFFGSGTQLSVL.

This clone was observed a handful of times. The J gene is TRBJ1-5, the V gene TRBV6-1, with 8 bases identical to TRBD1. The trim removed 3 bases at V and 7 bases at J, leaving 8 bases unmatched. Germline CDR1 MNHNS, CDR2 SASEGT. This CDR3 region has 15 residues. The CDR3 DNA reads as TGTGCCAGCAGTGAGAGTCAGGGGGCTTGGCAGCCCCAGCATTTT. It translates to CASSESQGAWQPQHF.